The 19 T cell receptor beta chains in this list originate from one sample, sequenced in a study of control samples from healthy donors and cancer patients. Clones were read by immunoSEQ multiplex PCR, and TCRdb kept only the in-frame ones, dropping some. This sample carries roughly 100,000 clones, under 90% of them seen once, and the ten largest clones take about 13%. The sample consisted of blood. The origin of the receptors is a woman in her forties or fifties in good health.

This clone was recorded a few times. The same CDR3 can be traced to other DNA sequences in this sample. The CDR3 region is CASSRGTNYEQYF. DNA of the CDR3: TGTGCCAGTAGTAGAGGGACAAACTACGAGCAGTACTTC. The chain recombines TRBV19 with TRBJ2-7, with a possible D match to TRBD1 (6 bases). V lost 4 bases to trimming and J lost 3 bases, with 10 bases between them. Germline values: CDR1 LNHDA, CDR2 SQIVND (reference sequence). The length of the CDR3 is 13 residues.

The chain is built from TRBV27 and TRBJ1-6, with D unresolved. The V and J ends lost 7 bases and 3 bases respectively, with 7 bases between them. The germline gives CDR1 MNHEY, CDR2 SMNVEV (reference sequence). CDR3 length equals 13 residues. CDR3 DNA sequence: TGTGCCAGCACGAATTTCTATAATTCACCCCTCCACTTT. It is translated as CASTNFYNSPLHF.

V is TRBV19 and J is TRBJ2-3; possible D gene TRBD1, 5 bases. The CDR3 covers 14 residues. V lost 6 bases to trimming and J lost 2 bases, with 12 bases between them. Per germline, CDR1 LNHDA and CDR2 SQIVND (reference sequence). The CDR3, as DNA: TGTGCCAGTAGAGGCCAGGGTAACACAGATACGCAGTATTTT. It translates to CASRGQGNTDTQYF.

The gene calls are TRBV4-3 and TRBJ2-7; 14 bases fit TRBD2. The CDR3 has 18 amino acids. Germline lookup yields CDR1 LGHNA and CDR2 YSLEER. The trim removed 4 bases at V and 4 bases at J, leaving 12 bases unmatched. This chain's CDR3 is CASSRQSGLAGVAYEQYF. For the CDR3, the DNA is TGCGCCAGCAGCCGCCAGTCGGGACTAGCGGGAGTAGCGTACGAGCAGTACTTC.

The chain has TRBV25-1 and TRBJ1-6; D is possibly TRBD1 (5 bases). The CDR3 contains 17 residues. V lost 2 bases and J lost 10, with 21 bases in between. Germline lookup yields CDR1 MGHDK and CDR2 SYGVNS. CDR3 nucleotide sequence: TGTGCCAGCAGTGAACCCCGGACCAGGGCACGCGGGTCACCCCTCCACTTT. Translation gives CASSEPRTRARGSPLHF. The full variable domain, rest sourced from reference TRBV25-1 and TRBJ1-6, is EADIYQTPRYLVIGTGKKITLECSQTMGHDKMYWYQQDPGMELHLIHYSYGVNSTEKGDLSSESTVSRIRTEHFPLTLESARPSHTSQYLCASSEPRTRARGSPLHFGNGTRLTVT.

V is TRBV28 and J is TRBJ2-3, with 13 bases matching TRBD2. This CDR3 contains 16 residues. From germline, CDR1 is MDHEN and CDR2 SYDVKM. Trimming cost V 5 bases and J 3 bases; bases outside gene matches: 5. CDR3 amino acids: CASSNGLAGATDTQYF. The CDR3 DNA follows: TGTGCCAGCAGTAACGGACTAGCGGGAGCGACAGATACGCAGTATTTT.

By share, this clone ranks as medium-sized. Distinct nucleotide sequences in the sample also encode this CDR3. The chain couples TRBV19 to TRBJ1-1; 7 bases agree with TRBD1. This CDR3 is 14 amino acids long. Germline trimming cut 4 bases from V and 5 bases from J; bases unmatched to any gene: 7. Germline V gene lookup returns CDR1 LNHDA and CDR2 SQIVND (reference sequence). The CDR3 DNA follows: TGTGCCAGTAGTACCAGGGGGGCTGGAACTGAAGCTTTCTTT. It translates to CASSTRGAGTEAFF.

This chain links TRBV7-2 with TRBJ1-6; perhaps TRBD1 as D (5 bases). V was trimmed by 5 bases and J by 8 bases, leaving 16 bases between them. CDR3 length: 15 amino acids. Germline values: CDR1 SGHTA, CDR2 FQGNSA. CDR3 protein: CASSPRRVGDSPLHF. In DNA form, the CDR3 reads TGTGCCAGCAGCCCAAGACGGGTGGGGGATTCACCCCTCCACTTT.

The rearrangement joins TRBV28 to TRBJ1-6; no clear D. Germline V gene data show CDR1 as MDHEN and CDR2 as SYDVKM. Trimming left V 6 bases short and J 8 bases short, with 14 bases between. The CDR3 loop spans 14 amino acids. CDR3 amino acids: CASRARINYSPLHF. DNA for the CDR3: TGTGCCAGCAGGGCCCGAATTAATTATTCACCCCTCCACTTT.

V gene TRBV7-2 combines with J gene TRBJ1-6; a possible D gene is TRBD1 (5 bases). V was pared by 1 base and J by 9 bases, with 13 bases between. In germline, CDR1 is SGHTA, CDR2 FQGNSA. The length of the CDR3 is 15 residues. The CDR3 loop reads CASSLEGTLGSPLHF. The CDR3 region has the DNA TGTGCCAGCAGCTTAGAAGGGACCCTAGGTTCACCCCTCCACTTT.

The chain carries TRBV6-6 and TRBJ1-1; unclear D gene. CDR3 length: 14 amino acids. From germline, CDR1 is MNHNY and CDR2 SVGAGI (reference sequence). V shed 6 bases and J shed 1 base, with 12 bases lying between them. CDR3 amino acids: CASRPVRRNTEAFF. In DNA form, the CDR3 reads TGTGCCAGCAGACCCGTGCGGAGGAACACTGAAGCTTTCTTT.

The J gene is TRBJ1-2, the V gene TRBV5-5; 7 bases are a match to TRBD1. The CDR3 contains 18 residues. The J segment lost 1 base and the V segment lost 4 bases, leaving 16 bases of the junction unmatched. Germline lookup yields CDR1 SGHKS and CDR2 YYEKEE (reference sequence). CDR3 region: CASSPLRADRVRNYGYTF. Here the CDR3 DNA reads TGTGCCAGCAGCCCTCTACGAGCAGACAGGGTCCGTAACTATGGCTACACCTTC.

The J gene is TRBJ1-4, the V gene TRBV4-3, with D unclear. The CDR3 sequence is 14 residues long. Trimming shortened V by 6 bases and J by 1 base, and 9 bases separated the two germline ends. Germline CDR1 reads LGHNA; CDR2 reads YSLEER. The CDR3 sequence: CASSYRETNEKLFF. CDR3 in DNA: TGCGCCAGCAGTTATAGGGAAACTAATGAAAAACTGTTTTTT.

V and J are TRBV19 and TRBJ1-2; no firm D call. Germline V lookup: CDR1 LNHDA, CDR2 SQIVND (reference sequence). V lost 7 bases and J 6 bases, leaving 6 bases between the germline ends. The CDR3 spans 10 residues. The CDR3 protein is CASTGDGYTF. Written as DNA, the CDR3 is TGTGCCAGTACTGGTGATGGCTACACCTTC.

The CDR3 sequence: CSAGQGGSNTEAFF. CDR3 nucleotides: TGCAGCGCTGGACAGGGTGGGTCGAACACTGAAGCTTTCTTT. This chain connects TRBV29-1 to TRBJ1-1, with 8 positions matching TRBD1. Trimming at V came to 7 bases and at J to 1 base, leaving 8 bases not matched to a gene. The germline CDR1 and CDR2 sequences are SQVTM and ANQGSEA. CDR3 size: 14 residues.

This clone was counted a single time. V and J are TRBV9 and TRBJ1-1; no clear D gene. The V end was cut by 3 bases, the J end by 0 bases, with 9 bases between. This CDR3 spans 14 amino acids. Germline CDR1 and CDR2: SGDLS and YYNGEE. The CDR3 here is CASSGLGLNTEAFF. The DNA for the CDR3 is TGTGCCAGCAGCGGTTTGGGGTTGAACACTGAAGCTTTCTTT.

The chain recombines TRBV3-1 (or the pseudogene TRBV3-2) with TRBJ1-2; D is unresolved. The CDR3 loop spans 12 amino acids. V lost 0 bases to trimming and J lost 6 bases, with 5 bases between them. The germline V gene encodes CDR1 LGHDT and CDR2 YNNKEL (reference sequence). The CDR3 sequence is CASSQESDGYTF. CDR3 DNA: TGTGCCAGCAGCCAAGAATCTGATGGCTACACCTTC.

This clone was recorded once. The chain joins TRBV29-1 to TRBJ1-1; the D gene is possibly TRBD1 (5 bases). Trimming removed 7 bases at V and 2 bases at J, with 20 bases between. Germline V gives CDR1 SQVTM, CDR2 ANQGSEA. This CDR3 contains 15 residues. The CDR3 sequence is CSGTPSGFLNTEAFF. In DNA, the CDR3 is TGCAGCGGAACTCCCTCAGGGTTTTTAAACACTGAAGCTTTCTTT.

The V gene is TRBV7-3, the J gene TRBJ2-1; a weak D match, TRBD2 (6 bases). The CDR3 length is 14 residues. V was pared by 6 bases and J by 5 bases, with 14 bases between. Germline V lookup: CDR1 SGHTA, CDR2 FQGTGA. CDR3 loop: CASSRDSTNNEQFF. The DNA of the CDR3 is TGTGCCAGCAGTAGGGACTCAACGAACAATGAGCAGTTCTTC.